This TCR beta chain stems from a study of shared clonotypes between healthy human individuals. Genomic DNA of each subset was evenly split across several immunoSEQ plates. Template for every sorted-subset replicate PCR totaled 150 to 250 ng DNA, roughly 30,000 T cell genomes. Clones were sequenced by immunoSEQ multiplex PCR, and TCRdb holds only the in-frame ones, with some missing. Altogether around 1,000,000 clones are present, 60% to 80% being singletons, with the ten largest covering approximately 0.9%. There are a few counts of this clone. Trimming left V 7 bases short and J 3 bases short, with 13 bases between. The CDR3 spans 13 residues. Germline V gene data show CDR1 as LNHDA and CDR2 as SQIVND (reference sequence).

The V and J genes are TRBV19 and TRBJ2-7, with D perhaps TRBD1 or TRBD2 (6 bases each). Source material: memory CD4+ T cells from PBMCs. Subset defined: CD45RA-negative fraction. This TCR derives from a man aged 18 to 35 in good health. Some clones in this sample may be carry-over from other donors' samples. The chain's CDR3 is CASMGGGGYEQYF. The CDR3 coding sequence is TGTGCCAGTATGGGCGGAGGGGGCTACGAGCAGTACTTC.